The rows below give T cell receptor beta chains drawn from one sample of a study of OX40 agonist ivuxolimab in advanced cancers. Libraries were prepared by immunoSEQ multiplex PCR; TCRdb keeps only in-frame clonotypes and omits some of them. The top ten hold about 36% of the sample, which has 16,000 or so clones, 70% to 75% seen once. The source was CD4+ or CD8+ T cells sorted from blood, collected in a trial of the OX40 agonist ivuxolimab. The receptors derive from an adult with an advanced solid tumor such as melanoma, head and neck, liver or kidney cancer. Each CDR3 is given with its conserved first and last residue. Each record gives: J gene, D gene, clone size, CDR3 length, V gene, CDR3 DNA, CDR3 protein. A D gene is named only where the DNA matches it firmly. Only some rows state a clone size, as once, few, many or a class for expanded clones.

TRBJ2-3 | TRBD2 | - | 11 | TRBV27 | TGTGCCAGCGGGCCGCGGGGGACGCAGTATTTT | CASGPRGTQYF
TRBJ2-5 | TRBD2 | - | 14 | TRBV6-4 | TGTGCCAGCAGTGAACTAGCGGGATATGGGACCCAGTACTTC | CASSELAGYGTQYF
TRBJ2-1 | - | - | 14 | TRBV6-5 | TGTGCCAGCAGTTACGCACAGGGAGACAATGAGCAGTTCTTC | CASSYAQGDNEQFF
TRBJ1-2 | - | - | 12 | TRBV5-6 | TGTGCCAGCAGTTATGCTAACTATGGCTACACCTTC | CASSYANYGYTF
TRBJ2-3 | - | many | 12 | TRBV19 | TGTGCCAGTAGTTTTAGCCGAGATACGCAGTATTTT | CASSFSRDTQYF
TRBJ2-7 | TRBD1 | medium-sized | 15 | TRBV11-2 | TGTGCCAGCAGCGATGACAGGGTAAATTCCTACGAGCAGTACTTC | CASSDDRVNSYEQYF
TRBJ1-3 | TRBD1 | - | 15 | TRBV4-2 | TGTGCCAGCAGCCAAGAGGGACAGGGATTGAACACCATATATTTT | CASSQEGQGLNTIYF
TRBJ2-5 | - | - | 11 | TRBV7-6 | TGTGCCAGCAGCCCACAAGAGACCCAGTACTTC | CASSPQETQYF
TRBJ1-2 | TRBD1 | - | 14 | TRBV27 | TGTGCCAGCAGTCCGACAGGGGGCGCGGAAGGCTACACCTTC | CASSPTGGAEGYTF
TRBJ2-7 | TRBD1 | - | 14 | TRBV27 | TGTGCCAGCAGGAACCGGGACAGGCCTCGCGAGCAGTACTTC | CASRNRDRPREQYF
TRBJ2-1 | TRBD2 | few | 12 | TRBV11-3 | TGTGCCAGCAGCTCGGGACTAGCGGGGCAGTTCTTC | CASSSGLAGQFF
TRBJ2-1 | TRBD2 | - | 19 | TRBV9 | TGTGCCAGCAGCGGCGGACAGAATCCAACTAGCGGGCTTTACAATGAGCAGTTCTTC | CASSGGQNPTSGLYNEQFF
TRBJ1-5 | - | - | 17 | TRBV28 | TGTGCCAGCAGACCACCTGGGGGGGGCTATGGCAATCAGCCCCAGCATTTT | CASRPPGGGYGNQPQHF
TRBJ1-1 | - | once | 15 | TRBV21-1 | TGTGCCAGCAGCTCCAAGCGCCGGGACAGGGTTAACGCTTTCTTT | CASSSKRRDRVNAFF
TRBJ2-7 | - | - | 15 | TRBV9 | TGTGCCAGCAGCGTAGCCTTGGGGTCCGTGGACGAGCAGTACTTC | CASSVALGSVDEQYF
TRBJ1-2 | - | - | 13 | TRBV29-1 | TGCAGCGTTGAAGCGGACATGAACTATGGCTACACCTTC | CSVEADMNYGYTF
TRBJ1-5 | - | - | 13 | TRBV6-5 | TGTGCCAGCAGTCAACATAGCAATCAGCCCCAGCATTTT | CASSQHSNQPQHF
TRBJ1-4 | - | - | 16 | TRBV5-1 | TGCGCCAGCAGCCTTGGACAGTTCCCAACTAATGAAAAACTGTTTTTT | CASSLGQFPTNEKLFF
TRBJ2-5 | - | - | 13 | TRBV25-1 | TGTGCCAGCGGGGGCGGGGAATACGGGACCCAGTACTTC | CASGGGEYGTQYF
TRBJ1-2 | TRBD1 | - | 15 | TRBV27 | TGTGCCAGCGGTATACGAACAGGGGGCCAGGATGGCTACACCTTC | CASGIRTGGQDGYTF
TRBJ2-1 | - | - | 14 | TRBV6-6 | TGTGCCAGCAGTGAGGGAGCAGGATACAATGAGCAGTTCTTC | CASSEGAGYNEQFF
TRBJ2-7 | TRBD2 | - | 13 | TRBV19 | TGTGCCAGTAGTACGGGACTAGACTACGAGCAGTACTTC | CASSTGLDYEQYF
TRBJ2-7 | - | - | 12 | TRBV2 | TGTGCCAGCAGTGACAGGGAAATCGGGCAGTACTTC | CASSDREIGQYF
TRBJ2-3 | TRBD1 | - | 16 | TRBV5-6 | TGTGCCAGCAGCGTCACCGGGACAGGGACCACAGATACGCAGTATTTT | CASSVTGTGTTDTQYF
TRBJ2-5 | - | - | 14 | TRBV27 | TGTGCCAGCAGTCCTTGGGACGAAAAAGAGACCCAGTACTTC | CASSPWDEKETQYF
TRBJ2-5 | - | once | 15 | TRBV27 | TGTGCCAGCAGTTTAATTTCTGGGTCGGCAGAGACCCAGTACTTC | CASSLISGSAETQYF
TRBJ2-1 | - | - | 12 | TRBV19 | TGTGCCAGTAGTATATGGAGCAATGAGCAGTTCTTC | CASSIWSNEQFF
TRBJ1-4 | - | - | 16 | TRBV15 | TGTGCCACCAGCAGAGCAAGGGGGTCCTCTAATGAAAAACTGTTTTTT | CATSRARGSSNEKLFF
TRBJ2-1 | - | - | 13 | TRBV7-6 | TGTGCCAGCAGCTTCGAAAGTTACAATGAGCAGTTCTTC | CASSFESYNEQFF
TRBJ2-7 | TRBD1 | - | 14 | TRBV27 | TGTGCCAGCAGTACCGGACAGGGGGGCTACGAGCAGTACTTC | CASSTGQGGYEQYF
TRBJ2-1 | TRBD2 | - | 20 | TRBV28 | TGTGCCAGCAGTTTCTTGACAACGAGGTCAGCGGGAGCGTGGTACAATGAGCAGTTCTTC | CASSFLTTRSAGAWYNEQFF
TRBJ2-1 | TRBD2 | - | 14 | TRBV4-1 | TGCGCCAGCAGCCCGGGACTAGGCGGCGATGAGCAGTTCTTC | CASSPGLGGDEQFF
TRBJ2-7 | - | - | 16 | TRBV12-2 | TGTGCAAGTCGCTTAGAATCCGGACAGTGGGCCTACGAGCAGTACTTC | CASRLESGQWAYEQYF
TRBJ2-7 | TRBD2 | - | 18 | TRBV7-2 | TGTGCCAGCAGCCCAAGGAGGAAGGGACTAGCGGGAGGGCTCGAGCAGTACTTC | CASSPRRKGLAGGLEQYF
TRBJ2-1 | TRBD2 | - | 16 | TRBV7-9 | TGTGCCAGCAGCCCAGGGACTAGCGGGAGGTACAATGAGCAGTTCTTC | CASSPGTSGRYNEQFF
TRBJ2-3 | - | few | 16 | TRBV29-1 | TGCAGCGTTGAAGCTTTAGAACAGCTACCTACAGATACGCAGTATTTT | CSVEALEQLPTDTQYF
TRBJ2-1 | - | - | 12 | TRBV7-6 | TGTGCCAGCAGCCCGGCTCAGGGCGAGCAGTTCTTC | CASSPAQGEQFF
TRBJ2-3 | - | - | 15 | TRBV27 | TGTGCCAGCAGTCCGGAGGACAGACGCACAGATACGCAGTATTTT | CASSPEDRRTDTQYF
TRBJ2-1 | TRBD2 | - | 14 | TRBV27 | TGTGCCAGCAGACTAGCGGGCGCCTACAATGAGCAGTTCTTC | CASRLAGAYNEQFF
TRBJ2-1 | - | - | 11 | TRBV6-5 | TGTGCCAGCAGAACCGAGAATGAGCAGTTCTTC | CASRTENEQFF
TRBJ2-1 | - | - | 15 | TRBV5-6 | TGTGCCAGCAGCTTTTGGACTAGGGGGAACAATGAGCAGTTCTTC | CASSFWTRGNNEQFF
TRBJ2-5 | TRBD1 | - | 14 | TRBV5-1 | TGCGCCAGCAGCCCGGGGACAGAGAAGAGGGCCCAGTACTTC | CASSPGTEKRAQYF
TRBJ2-5 | - | - | 13 | TRBV6-6 | TGTGCCAGCAGTTACGGGACTGCGAAGACCCAGTACTTC | CASSYGTAKTQYF
TRBJ2-1 | TRBD2 | - | 16 | TRBV14 | TGTGCCAGCAGCCACTGGACTAGCGGGAGAGACAATGAGCAGTTCTTC | CASSHWTSGRDNEQFF
TRBJ2-7 | TRBD1 | once | 13 | TRBV28 | TGTGCCAGCAGCCGGGACAGGGGTTACGAGCAGTACTTC | CASSRDRGYEQYF
TRBJ2-1 | TRBD2 | - | 15 | TRBV6-5 | TGTGCCAGCAGTTTCGGGACTAGCGGGGCTAATGAGCAGTTCTTC | CASSFGTSGANEQFF
TRBJ2-7 | TRBD1 | once | 13 | TRBV5-4 | TGTGCCAGCAGCCCTCAGGGGGACTACGAGCAGTACTTC | CASSPQGDYEQYF
TRBJ2-7 | TRBD1 | few | 11 | TRBV20-1 | TGCAGTGCTAGGGCGACAGGGGCCCCGTACTTC | CSARATGAPYF
TRBJ1-2 | - | - | 16 | TRBV13 | TGTGCCAGCAGCTTTTTTGGACTAAGACGGGGGGCAGGCTACACCTTC | CASSFFGLRRGAGYTF
TRBJ2-1 | - | - | 11 | TRBV30 | TGTGCCTCACACCAGGGGCCGGAGCAGTTCTTC | CASHQGPEQFF
TRBJ1-4 | - | - | 12 | TRBV7-2 | TGTGCCAGCAGCTACCAAAATGAAAAACTGTTTTTT | CASSYQNEKLFF
TRBJ2-3 | TRBD2 | - | 16 | TRBV30 | TGTGCCTGGACGCTAGCGGGAGGGCCCTGGACAGATACGCAGTATTTT | CAWTLAGGPWTDTQYF
TRBJ2-7 | TRBD2 | once | 17 | TRBV7-6 | TGTGCCAGCAGCCAAGAAACTCTAACTAGCGGATCCTACGAGCAGTACTTC | CASSQETLTSGSYEQYF
TRBJ2-5 | - | medium-sized | 13 | TRBV7-9 | TGTGCCAGCAGCCCAGGACACGAAGAGACCCAGTACTTC | CASSPGHEETQYF
TRBJ2-1 | TRBD1 | - | 14 | TRBV7-2 | TGTGCCAGCAGCTTAGGGTTGGGGACAGGAGACCAGTTCTTC | CASSLGLGTGDQFF
TRBJ2-1 | TRBD2 | - | 15 | TRBV18 | TGTGCCAGCTCACCGGGACTAGCGGATTTGAATGAGCAGTTCTTC | CASSPGLADLNEQFF
TRBJ2-5 | TRBD1 | - | 14 | TRBV28 | TGTGCCAGCAGTAGACGGACAGGGGAGGAGACCCAGTACTTC | CASSRRTGEETQYF
TRBJ2-7 | - | - | 13 | TRBV11-1 | TGTGCCAGCAGCGCCGGACGAGTCTACGAGCAGTACTTC | CASSAGRVYEQYF
TRBJ2-3 | - | once | 14 | TRBV28 | TGTGCCAGTACGGGACGGACTAGCACAGATACGCAGTATTTT | CASTGRTSTDTQYF